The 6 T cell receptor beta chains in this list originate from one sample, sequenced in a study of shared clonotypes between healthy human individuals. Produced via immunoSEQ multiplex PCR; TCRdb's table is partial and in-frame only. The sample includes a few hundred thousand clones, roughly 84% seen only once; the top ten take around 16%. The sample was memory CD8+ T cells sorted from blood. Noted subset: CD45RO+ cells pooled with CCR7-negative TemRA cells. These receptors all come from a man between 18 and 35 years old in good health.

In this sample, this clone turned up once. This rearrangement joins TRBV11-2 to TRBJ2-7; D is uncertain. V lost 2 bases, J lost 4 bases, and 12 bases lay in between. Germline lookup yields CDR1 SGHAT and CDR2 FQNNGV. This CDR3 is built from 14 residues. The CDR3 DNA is TGTGCCAGCAGCTTAACCCTGACCAGATACGAGCAGTACTTC. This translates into CASSLTLTRYEQYF.

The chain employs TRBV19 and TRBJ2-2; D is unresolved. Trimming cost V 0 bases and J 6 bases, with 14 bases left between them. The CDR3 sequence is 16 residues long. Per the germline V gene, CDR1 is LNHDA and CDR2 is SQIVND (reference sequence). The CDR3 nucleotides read TGTGCCAGTAGTATAGAGACCCAGCAGTTAGCCGGGGAGCTGTTTTTT. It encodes CASSIETQQLAGELFF.

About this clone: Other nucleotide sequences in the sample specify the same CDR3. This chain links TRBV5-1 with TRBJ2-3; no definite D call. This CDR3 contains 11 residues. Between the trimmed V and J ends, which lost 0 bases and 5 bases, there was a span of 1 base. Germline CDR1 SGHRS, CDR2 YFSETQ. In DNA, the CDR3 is TGCGCCAGCAGCTTGGGAGATACGCAGTATTTT. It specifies CASSLGDTQYF.

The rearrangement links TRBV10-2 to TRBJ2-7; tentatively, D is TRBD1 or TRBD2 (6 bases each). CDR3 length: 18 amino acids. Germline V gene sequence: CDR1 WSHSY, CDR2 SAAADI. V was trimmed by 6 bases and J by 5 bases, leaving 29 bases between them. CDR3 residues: CASSAGPGVGGLFDEQYF. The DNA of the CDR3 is TGCGCCAGCAGCGCCGGGCCCGGCGTTGGGGGGCTGTTCGACGAGCAGTACTTC.

CDR3 amino acids: CASSPGTVATNEKLFF. In nucleotides, the CDR3 is TGTGCCAGCAGCCCTGGGACAGTTGCAACTAATGAAAAACTGTTTTTT. The genes are TRBV27 and TRBJ1-4; 7 bases align to TRBD1. The V gene's germline CDR1 is MNHEY and CDR2 SMNVEV (reference sequence). V shed 6 bases and J 0 bases; nucleotides not matched to a gene: 7. CDR3 length: 16 residues. The full variable domain, in which reference TRBV27 and TRBJ1-4 provide the parts outside the CDR3, is EAQVTQNPRYLITVTGKKLTVTCSQNMNHEYMSWYRQDPGLGLRQIYYSMNVEVTDKGDVPEGYKVSRKEKRNFPLILESPSPNQTSLYFCASSPGTVATNEKLFFGSGTQLSVL.

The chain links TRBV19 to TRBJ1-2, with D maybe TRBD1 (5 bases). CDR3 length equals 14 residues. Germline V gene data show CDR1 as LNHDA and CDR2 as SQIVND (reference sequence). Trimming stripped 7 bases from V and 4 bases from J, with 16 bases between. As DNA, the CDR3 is TGTGCCAGTACTACCGGGGGGACGGGCTATGGCTACACCTTC. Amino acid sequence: CASTTGGTGYGYTF.